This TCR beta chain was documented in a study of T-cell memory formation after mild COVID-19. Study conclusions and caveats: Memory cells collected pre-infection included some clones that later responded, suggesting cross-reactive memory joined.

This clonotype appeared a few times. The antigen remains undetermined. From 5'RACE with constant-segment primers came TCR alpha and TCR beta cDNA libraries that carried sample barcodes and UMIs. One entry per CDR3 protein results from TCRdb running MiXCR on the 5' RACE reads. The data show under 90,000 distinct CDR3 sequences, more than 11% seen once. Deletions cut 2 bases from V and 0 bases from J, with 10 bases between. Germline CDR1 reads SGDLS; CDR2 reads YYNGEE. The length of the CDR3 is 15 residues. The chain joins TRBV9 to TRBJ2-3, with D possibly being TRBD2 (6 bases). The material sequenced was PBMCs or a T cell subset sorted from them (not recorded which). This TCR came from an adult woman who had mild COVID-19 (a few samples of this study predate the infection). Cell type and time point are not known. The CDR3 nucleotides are TGTGCCAGCAGCGTCGACGGGACTAGCACAGATACGCAGTATTTT. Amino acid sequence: CASSVDGTSTDTQYF.